The 24 T cell receptor beta chains listed next were all sequenced from one sample in a study of cytomegalovirus exposure and HLA in healthy donors. The PCR contained 60 Vbeta and 13 Jbeta primers. Data came from immunoSEQ multiplex PCR; TCRdb stores just in-frame clones and leaves some out. The sample includes about 160,000 clones, roughly 80% of them seen just once. What was sequenced was PBMCs. The receptors originated from a woman between 50 and 59 years old in good health and CMV-seronegative.

The CDR3 is CASSGGRTVEAFF. The CDR3, as DNA: TGCGCCAGCAGCGGAGGCCGGACGGTTGAAGCTTTCTTT. The chain carries TRBV4-3 and TRBJ1-1; D remains ambiguous. The CDR3 is made up of 13 amino acids. CDR1 and CDR2 (germline): LGHNA, YSLEER. V lost 5 bases and J lost 7, with 14 bases in between.

The chain is built from TRBV5-4 and TRBJ2-7; 7 nucleotides match TRBD1. V shed 4 bases and J 2 bases; nucleotides not matched to a gene: 9. The germline CDR1 and CDR2 sequences are SGHNT and YYREEE (reference sequence). The CDR3 spans 15 residues. CDR3 in DNA: TGTGCCAGCAGCCCAGGGGGTCTTAGGACCTACGAGCAGTACTTC. The encoded protein is CASSPGGLRTYEQYF.

CDR3 coding DNA: TGTGCCAGCAGCTTAGAGGGGATTATTAGCAATCAGCCCCAGCATTTT. Translating it yields CASSLEGIISNQPQHF. This chain links TRBV7-8 with TRBJ1-5; D possibly corresponds to TRBD1 (5 bases). The germline V and J ends were trimmed by 1 base and 0 bases, with 10 bases remaining between them. The CDR3 loop spans 16 amino acids. Germline CDR1 is SGHVS and CDR2 is FQNEAQ.

The chain joins TRBV28 to TRBJ1-4; a possible D gene is TRBD1 (5 bases). The V gene's germline CDR1 is MDHEN and CDR2 SYDVKM. The CDR3 contains 14 residues. V was shortened by 7 bases and J by 10 bases, with 19 bases between the two germline ends. As DNA, the CDR3 is TGTGCCAGCATCCCCAACCGGGGGTTTGGAAAACTGTTTTTT. Amino acid sequence: CASIPNRGFGKLFF.

The gene calls are TRBV4-3 and TRBJ1-2, with D unclear. V was clipped by 0 bases and J by 7 bases, with 15 bases between them. The germline V gene encodes CDR1 LGHNA and CDR2 YSLEER. The CDR3 has 15 residues. The CDR3 nucleotides are TGCGCCAGCAGCCAAGATGTGATCACGTCCGGTGGCTACACCTTC. Its translation: CASSQDVITSGGYTF.

The V call is TRBV6-5, the J call TRBJ1-5; perhaps TRBD1 as D (6 bases). The V gene's germline CDR1 is MNHEY and CDR2 SVGAGI. CDR3 size: 14 residues. V was pared by 5 bases and J by 2 bases, with 10 bases between. This CDR3 is CASSQGMGNQPQHF. The CDR3 nucleotides are TGTGCCAGCAGTCAGGGGATGGGCAATCAGCCCCAGCATTTT.

The chain combines TRBV12-2 with TRBJ2-5; the table assigns TRBD1, which was not confirmed against the DNA. TRBV12-2 is designated a pseudogene. The CDR3 runs 11 residues. CDR3 sequence reads: CAQGTEETQYF. The DNA of the CDR3 is TGTGCACAAGGGACAGAAGAGACCCAGTACTTC.

This clone showed up just once. This chain connects TRBV7-7 to TRBJ2-3, with TRBD2 as a possible D gene (5 bases). CDR1 SSHAT and CDR2 FNYEAQ come from the germline V gene (reference sequence). Trimming removed 3 bases from V and 4 bases from J, with 8 bases in between. The CDR3 extends over 13 amino acids. CDR3 protein: CASSLRASDTQYF. The CDR3 DNA reads as TGTGCCAGCAGCTTGAGGGCCTCAGATACGCAGTATTTT.

The sample holds a few counts of this clone. The rearrangement links TRBV6-1 to TRBJ1-1, with a weak D call TRBD1 (6 bases). This CDR3 spans 13 amino acids. Germline V CDR1 and CDR2: MNHNS, SASEGT. Trimming removed 7 bases from V and 5 bases from J, with 14 bases in between. The CDR3 DNA reads as TGTGCCAGCAAACGGCAGGGGCCGACTGAAGCTTTCTTT. The encoded protein is CASKRQGPTEAFF.

The chain is built from TRBV29-1 and TRBJ1-2, with 7 nucleotides matching TRBD1. The CDR3 contains 14 residues. CDR1 is SQVTM and CDR2 is ANQGSEA in the germline V gene. With 5 bases clipped from V and 6 bases from J, the junction kept 12 bases outside the gene matches. This CDR3 reads CSVWDRSTADGYTF. The CDR3 region has the DNA TGCAGCGTTTGGGACAGATCGACAGCCGATGGCTACACCTTC.

The gene calls are TRBV11-2 and TRBJ2-2; perhaps TRBD1 as D (6 bases). Germline V CDR1 and CDR2: SGHAT, FQNNGV. Trimming stripped 5 bases from V and 8 bases from J, with 18 bases between. This CDR3 region has 15 residues. CDR3 nucleotides: TGTGCCAGCAGCATCGTGGACAGCCTCTCTGGGGAGCTGTTTTTT. Encoded protein: CASSIVDSLSGELFF.

The genes are TRBV6-1 and TRBJ1-3; 7 bases agree with TRBD1. The CDR3 sequence is 17 residues long. Germline V gives CDR1 MNHNS, CDR2 SASEGT. V dropped 3 bases and J dropped 2; count of bases not matched to a gene: 10. The CDR3 here is CASSDPANRGPGNTIYF. In nucleotides, the CDR3 is TGTGCCAGCAGTGACCCAGCCAACAGGGGCCCTGGAAACACCATATATTTT.

The chain employs TRBV7-2 and TRBJ2-7, with D unclear. This CDR3 is 14 amino acids long. The V and J ends lost 6 bases and 2 bases respectively, with 14 bases between them. Germline CDR1 reads SGHTA; CDR2 reads FQGNSA. The CDR3 region has the DNA TGTGCCAGCAGTCATTACAGTCCTACCTACGAGCAGTACTTC. Encoded protein: CASSHYSPTYEQYF.

The gene calls are TRBV2 and TRBJ2-1; the D is unclear. The V and J ends lost 6 bases and 2 bases respectively, with 11 bases between them. Germline CDR1 reads SNHLY; CDR2 reads FYNNEI. The CDR3 is made up of 14 amino acids. The CDR3 bases are TGTGCCAGCAGAGCGTCAATTCCCTACAATGAGCAGTTCTTC. It codes for CASRASIPYNEQFF. The full variable domain, in which reference TRBV2 and TRBJ2-1 provide the parts outside the CDR3, is EPEVTQTPSHQVTQMGQEVILRCVPISNHLYFYWYRQILGQKVEFLVSFYNNEISEKSEIFDDQFSVERPDGSNFTLKIRSTKLEDSAMYFCASRASIPYNEQFFGPGTRLTVL.

This clone has only a few counts. This rearrangement joins TRBV6-4 to TRBJ1-3; no clear D. CDR1 and CDR2 from the germline V gene are MRHNA and SNTAGT. This CDR3 comprises 13 residues. The V end lost 3 bases, the J end lost 3 bases, and 6 bases lay between the germline ends. The CDR3 spells CASSETFGNTIYF. The CDR3 region has the DNA TGTGCCAGCAGTGAGACATTTGGAAACACCATATATTTT.

The chain carries TRBV6-1 and TRBJ1-1; the D is unclear. The CDR3 is made up of 14 amino acids. CDR1 MNHNS and CDR2 SASEGT come from the germline V gene. Trimming shortened V by 6 bases and J by 4 bases, and 15 bases separated the two germline ends. The CDR3 loop is CASSLGGPSTEAFF. The CDR3 DNA follows: TGTGCCAGCAGCTTAGGAGGGCCGAGCACTGAAGCTTTCTTT.

The chain carries TRBV5-1 and TRBJ2-7; no definite D call. V lost 4 bases, J lost 1 base, and 6 bases lay in between. This CDR3 has 12 residues. Germline V gene lookup returns CDR1 SGHRS and CDR2 YFSETQ. The CDR3 is CASSSNSYEQYF. The CDR3 bases are TGCGCCAGCAGCAGCAATTCCTACGAGCAGTACTTC.

The chain recombines TRBV6-1 with TRBJ2-1, with 8 bases identical to TRBD2. The CDR3 totals 16 residues. CDR1 MNHNS and CDR2 SASEGT come from the germline V gene. V was clipped by 3 bases and J by 2 bases; unmatched bases: 6. CDR3 nucleotides: TGTGCCAGCAGTGATAGCGACGGGGGGGCCTACAATGAGCAGTTCTTC. Translating gives CASSDSDGGAYNEQFF.

The rearrangement joins TRBV6-1 to TRBJ1-1, with D possibly matching TRBD1 (6 bases). The CDR3 loop spans 15 amino acids. V was trimmed by 8 bases and J by 5 bases, leaving 21 bases between them. From germline, CDR1 is MNHNS and CDR2 SASEGT. CDR3 protein: CASEPGGGRETEAFF. CDR3 coding DNA: TGTGCCAGCGAACCGGGAGGGGGGCGAGAAACTGAAGCTTTCTTT.

A few counts support this clone. As DNA, the CDR3 is TGTGCCAGCAGCCGGGGACAGGGCGTATTTAGCTACGAGCAGTACTTC. Amino acids: CASSRGQGVFSYEQYF. This sequence joins TRBV7-9 and TRBJ2-7; 9 positions match TRBD1. This CDR3 is built from 16 residues. V shed 5 bases and J 3 bases; nucleotides not matched to a gene: 11. CDR1 and CDR2 from the germline V gene are SEHNR and FQNEAQ (reference sequence).

The chain links TRBV5-5 to TRBJ2-2, with unresolved D. The germline V and J ends were trimmed by 0 bases and 2 bases, with 5 bases remaining between them. CDR1 SGHKS and CDR2 YYEKEE come from the germline V gene (reference sequence). The CDR3 consists of 14 residues. The CDR3: CASSLVVNTGELFF. The CDR3, as DNA: TGTGCCAGCAGCTTGGTAGTTAACACCGGGGAGCTGTTTTTT.

The chain joins TRBV6-1 to TRBJ1-6; D might be TRBD1 (5 bases). The CDR3 totals 13 residues. Germline loops: CDR1 MNHNS, CDR2 SASEGT. The V gene lost 8 bases and the J gene lost 7 bases, with 12 bases spanning the gap. CDR3 in amino acids: CASDNSGNSPLHF. The CDR3 DNA follows: TGTGCCAGCGATAACTCAGGGAATTCACCCCTCCACTTT.

The table lists this clone with a few counts. The rearrangement joins TRBV4-3 to TRBJ1-1; 10 bases are shared with TRBD1. With V trimmed by 2 bases and J by 5 bases, 8 bases remained unmatched. CDR3 size: 16 residues. CDR1 and CDR2 from the germline V gene are LGHNA and YSLEER. The CDR3 is CASSQQTTGGGTEAFF. CDR3 bases: TGCGCCAGCAGCCAACAGACGACAGGGGGCGGGACTGAAGCTTTCTTT.

The chain carries TRBV28 and TRBJ1-1; TRBD1 is a possible D gene (5 bases). This CDR3 contains 13 residues. The germline CDR1 and CDR2 sequences are MDHEN and SYDVKM. V lost 1 base, J lost 7 bases, and 10 bases lay in between. The CDR3 sequence is CASSLSWGVEAFF. CDR3 coding DNA: TGTGCCAGCAGTTTATCATGGGGCGTTGAAGCTTTCTTT. The variable domain in full, completed from reference TRBV28 and TRBJ1-1, reads DVKVTQSSRYLVKRTGEKVFLECVQDMDHENMFWYRQDPGLGLRLIYFSYDVKMKEKGDIPEGYSVSREKKERFSLILESASTNQTSMYLCASSLSWGVEAFFGQGTRLTVV.